The 21 T cell receptor beta chains listed next were all sequenced from one sample in a study of cytomegalovirus exposure and HLA in healthy donors. PCR primers comprised 60 Vbeta and 13 Jbeta primers. TCRdb's copy holds only in-frame clones and misses some; the assay was immunoSEQ multiplex PCR. There are 75,000 to 95,000 clones in the sample, with 1.4% to 1.5% held by the top ten. The sample consisted of PBMCs. The source is a woman between 55 and 75 years old in good health and CMV-seronegative.

V is TRBV27 and J is TRBJ2-7; D unresolved. The CDR3 totals 18 residues. V was cut by 2 bases and J by 6 bases, with 26 bases left in between. Germline loops: CDR1 MNHEY, CDR2 SMNVEV (reference sequence). The CDR3 region has the DNA TGTGCCAGCAGTTTAGAAGGCACACCTGACTCCCGAGCTCGCGAGCAGTACTTC. This sequence encodes CASSLEGTPDSRAREQYF.

The chain combines TRBV27 with TRBJ2-7, with 11 bases identical to TRBD1. After removal of 7 bases from V and 9 bases from J, the junction contained 14 bases not matched to a gene. The CDR3 consists of 15 residues. CDR1 is MNHEY, CDR2 SMNVEV, per germline (reference sequence). This CDR3 reads CASTRTGGDIYGQYF. DNA of the CDR3: TGTGCCAGCACCCGGACAGGGGGCGACATCTATGGGCAGTACTTC.

This chain connects TRBV25-1 to TRBJ2-3, with 13 nucleotides matching TRBD2. The J segment lost 2 bases and the V segment lost 6 bases, leaving 5 bases of the junction unmatched. Germline V lookup: CDR1 MGHDK, CDR2 SYGVNS. The CDR3 covers 16 residues. The CDR3 sequence is CASSVGLAGDTDTQYF. The CDR3 bases are TGTGCCAGCAGCGTAGGACTAGCGGGAGACACAGATACGCAGTATTTT.

This chain joins TRBV7-2 and TRBJ2-7, with 7 bases aligning to TRBD1. Trimming cost V 3 bases and J 0 bases; bases outside gene matches: 8. The length of the CDR3 is 16 residues. Germline CDR1 and CDR2: SGHTA and FQGNSA. The DNA for the CDR3 is TGTGCCAGCAGCTTGTCCTGGGACAGCGTCTCCTACGAGCAGTACTTC. Translating gives CASSLSWDSVSYEQYF.

The chain links TRBV19 to TRBJ1-4, with 7 bases matching TRBD1. V was clipped by 5 bases and J by 0 bases; unmatched bases: 3. The CDR3 covers 15 residues. The germline V gene has CDR1 LNHDA and CDR2 SQIVND (reference sequence). As DNA, the CDR3 is TGTGCCAGTAGTCCGCAGGGGGCAACTAATGAAAAACTGTTTTTT. Protein product: CASSPQGATNEKLFF.

V and J are TRBV6-4 and TRBJ2-7; 14 bases line up with TRBD2. The length of the CDR3 is 18 residues. After removal of 8 bases from V and 2 bases from J, the junction contained 14 bases not matched to a gene. Germline CDR1 and CDR2: MRHNA and SNTAGT. CDR3 protein: CASPPGTSGRWRPYEQYF. DNA for the CDR3: TGTGCCAGCCCACCGGGGACTAGCGGGAGATGGAGACCCTACGAGCAGTACTTC.

The J gene is TRBJ2-5, the V gene TRBV5-1; 12 bases fit TRBD1. TRBJ2-7 explains the end of the DNA better; the J call may be wrong. Germline CDR1 and CDR2: SGHRS and YFSETQ. CDR3 length: 15 residues. The CDR3 DNA reads as TGCGCCAGCAGCCCGGGACAGGGGGCAGCGAGCGAGCAGTACTTC. Its protein product is CASSPGQGAASEQYF.

The chain uses TRBV7-2 and TRBJ1-2; 8 nucleotides align to TRBD1. The germline gives CDR1 SGHTA, CDR2 FQGNSA. The V gene end was trimmed by 5 bases and the J gene end by 7 bases; junction bases not matched to a gene: 6. There are 13 residues in the CDR3. This CDR3 is CASSPTGESGYTF. For the CDR3, the DNA is TGTGCCAGCAGCCCGACAGGGGAGAGTGGCTACACCTTC.

This chain connects TRBV2 to TRBJ2-4; TRBD1 aligns across 9 bases. In germline, CDR1 is SNHLY, CDR2 FYNNEI. J was trimmed by 0 bases and V by 4 bases; bases with no gene match: 4. The CDR3 length is 16 residues. CDR3 sequence reads: CASSATGGLAKNIQYF. CDR3 in DNA: TGTGCCAGCAGTGCTACAGGGGGCCTAGCCAAAAACATTCAGTACTTC.

The chain employs TRBV5-8 and TRBJ1-4, with 7 bases matching TRBD1. The CDR3 sequence is 18 residues long. CDR1 SGHTS and CDR2 YDEGEE come from the germline V gene. Trimming removed 5 bases from V and 2 bases from J; junction bases left unmatched: 15. CDR3 in amino acids: CASRPPLTQGTTNEKLFF. In nucleotides, the CDR3 is TGTGCCAGCAGACCCCCCCTGACACAGGGGACGACTAATGAAAAACTGTTTTTT.

This sequence joins TRBV5-4 and TRBJ2-6; D uncertain. The V and J ends lost 0 bases and 0 bases respectively, with 7 bases between them. There are 16 residues in the CDR3. Per germline, CDR1 SGHNT and CDR2 YYREEE (reference sequence). The CDR3 is CASSLGAHSGANVLTF. The CDR3, as DNA: TGTGCCAGCAGCTTGGGGGCCCACTCTGGGGCCAACGTCCTGACTTTC.

The rearrangement uses TRBV2 and TRBJ2-5; D ambiguous. The CDR3 runs 12 residues. Per the germline V gene, CDR1 is SNHLY and CDR2 is FYNNEI. V was clipped by 4 bases and J by 3 bases, with 6 bases between them. CDR3 sequence: CASSVLEETQYF. As DNA, the CDR3 is TGTGCCAGCAGTGTCCTAGAAGAGACCCAGTACTTC.

Here the CDR3 reads CASSGYRERALNTGELFF. Written as DNA, the CDR3 is TGCGCCAGCAGTGGTTACAGGGAAAGAGCGTTGAACACCGGGGAGCTGTTTTTT. The rearrangement links TRBV10-1 to TRBJ2-2; perhaps TRBD1 as D (6 bases). Per germline, CDR1 WNHNN and CDR2 SYGVQD (reference sequence). CDR3 length: 18 residues. Trimming took 4 bases from V and 1 from J, leaving 19 bases between them.

The genes are TRBV5-8 and TRBJ1-1; TRBD1 aligns across 8 bases. The J segment lost 3 bases and the V segment lost 6 bases, leaving 7 bases of the junction unmatched. The CDR3 length is 14 residues. Germline V gene sequence: CDR1 SGHTS, CDR2 YDEGEE. CDR3 protein: CASTPPTGDTEAFF. In nucleotides, the CDR3 is TGTGCCAGCACCCCCCCGACAGGGGACACTGAAGCTTTCTTT.

The chain couples TRBV27 to TRBJ2-7, with a possible D match to TRBD2 (7 bases). The CDR3 extends over 15 amino acids. Looked up from germline, CDR1 is MNHEY and CDR2 is SMNVEV (reference sequence). V lost 4 bases and J lost 4, with 17 bases in between. For the CDR3, the DNA is TGTGCCAGCAGTTCGCCGGCGGGGGCTCAATACGAGCAGTACTTC. Translated, it gives CASSSPAGAQYEQYF.

In DNA form, the CDR3 reads TGTGCCAGCTCCACCGGAGGGGTATACAATGAGCAGTTCTTC. It codes for CASSTGGVYNEQFF. V usage is TRBV11-2 and J usage is TRBJ2-1; TRBD2 might be the D (6 bases). Germline values: CDR1 SGHAT, CDR2 FQNNGV. CDR3 length equals 14 residues. Trimming cost V 8 bases and J 4 bases, with 15 bases left between them.

The chain combines TRBV4-2 with TRBJ2-7, with 9 bases identical to TRBD2. The germline CDR1 and CDR2 sequences are LGHNA and YNFKEQ. This CDR3 contains 18 residues. Trimming took 0 bases from V and 0 from J; bases not matched to a gene: 9. The CDR3 DNA reads as TGTGCCAGCAGCCAAGATCTACGGACTAGCGTTAGCTCCTACGAGCAGTACTTC. Its protein is CASSQDLRTSVSSYEQYF.

This sequence joins TRBV25-1 and TRBJ2-3, with 9 bases lining up with TRBD2. V shed 0 bases, J shed 2 bases, and the junction held 9 bases outside the gene matches. Germline loops: CDR1 MGHDK, CDR2 SYGVNS. CDR3 length equals 18 residues. CDR3 loop: CASSEYGASGTITDTQYF. The CDR3 DNA sequence: TGTGCCAGCAGTGAATATGGGGCTAGCGGGACTATCACAGATACGCAGTATTTT.

The genes are TRBV19 and TRBJ2-3, with 7 bases lining up with TRBD2. The CDR3 length is 15 residues. CDR1 and CDR2 from the germline V gene are LNHDA and SQIVND (reference sequence). Trimming took 1 base from V and 3 from J; bases not matched to a gene: 4. CDR3 residues: CASSIGGGRTDTQYF. DNA of the CDR3: TGTGCCAGTAGTATAGGCGGGGGTCGGACAGATACGCAGTATTTT.

V usage is TRBV10-2 and J usage is TRBJ2-2; D might be TRBD2 (6 bases). Trimming cost V 2 bases and J 3 bases, with 16 bases left between them. Germline V gene sequence: CDR1 WSHSY, CDR2 SAAADI. This CDR3 region has 17 residues. The CDR3 sequence is CASSEGSGQSDTGELFF. As DNA, the CDR3 is TGCGCCAGCAGTGAGGGAAGCGGGCAGTCCGACACCGGGGAGCTGTTTTTT.

The rearrangement links TRBV7-9 to TRBJ1-5; D is unresolved. V shed 5 bases and J shed 1 base, with 6 bases lying between them. Germline-derived CDR1 and CDR2 are SEHNR and FQNEAQ (reference sequence). The CDR3 covers 13 residues. The CDR3 loop reads CASSRGSNQPQHF. Here the CDR3 DNA reads TGTGCCAGCAGCCGGGGAAGCAATCAGCCCCAGCATTTT.